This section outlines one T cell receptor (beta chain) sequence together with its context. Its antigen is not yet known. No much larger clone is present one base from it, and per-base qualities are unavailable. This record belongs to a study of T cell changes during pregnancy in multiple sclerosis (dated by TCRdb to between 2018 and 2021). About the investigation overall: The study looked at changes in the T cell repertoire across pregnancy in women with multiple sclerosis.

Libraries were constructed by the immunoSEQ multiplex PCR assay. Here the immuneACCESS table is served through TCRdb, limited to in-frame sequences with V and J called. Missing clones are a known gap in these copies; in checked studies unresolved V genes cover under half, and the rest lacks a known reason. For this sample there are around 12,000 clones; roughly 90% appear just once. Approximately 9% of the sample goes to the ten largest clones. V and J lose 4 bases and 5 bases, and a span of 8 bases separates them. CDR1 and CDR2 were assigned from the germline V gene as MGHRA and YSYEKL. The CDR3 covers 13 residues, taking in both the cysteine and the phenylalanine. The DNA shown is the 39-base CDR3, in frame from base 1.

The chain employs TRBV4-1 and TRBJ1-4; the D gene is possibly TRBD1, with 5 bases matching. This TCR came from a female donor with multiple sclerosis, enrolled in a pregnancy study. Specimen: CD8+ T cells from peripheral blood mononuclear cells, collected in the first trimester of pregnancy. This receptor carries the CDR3 CASSLRQNEKLFF. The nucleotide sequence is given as TGCGCCAGCAGCCTACGACAGAATGAAAAACTGTTTTTT.